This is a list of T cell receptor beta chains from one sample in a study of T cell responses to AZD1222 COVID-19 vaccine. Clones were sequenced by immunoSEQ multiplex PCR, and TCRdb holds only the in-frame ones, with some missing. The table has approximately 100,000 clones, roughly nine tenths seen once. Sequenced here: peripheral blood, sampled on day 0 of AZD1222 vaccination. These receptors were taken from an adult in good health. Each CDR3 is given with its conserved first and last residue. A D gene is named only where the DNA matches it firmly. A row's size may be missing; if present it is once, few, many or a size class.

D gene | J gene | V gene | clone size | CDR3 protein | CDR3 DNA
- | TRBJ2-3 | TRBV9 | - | CASSVLGTDTQYF | TGTGCCAGCAGCGTACTGGGCACAGATACGCAGTATTTT
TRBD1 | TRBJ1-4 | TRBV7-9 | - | CASSSKDRDINEKLFF | TGTGCCAGCAGCTCAAAGGACAGGGACATTAATGAAAAACTGTTTTTT
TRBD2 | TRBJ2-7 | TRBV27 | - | CASSSHTSGRNEQYF | TGTGCCAGCAGCTCACACACTAGCGGGAGGAACGAGCAGTACTTC
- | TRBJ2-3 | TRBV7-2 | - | CASSALASTDTQYF | TGTGCCAGCAGCGCACTAGCTAGCACAGATACGCAGTATTTT
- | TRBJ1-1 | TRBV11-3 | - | CASSLDRGEEAFF | TGTGCCAGCAGCTTAGATCGGGGGGAGGAAGCTTTCTTT
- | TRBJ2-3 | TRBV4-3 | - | CASSPGPQWGDTQYF | TGCGCCAGCAGCCCGGGACCTCAATGGGGAGATACGCAGTATTTT
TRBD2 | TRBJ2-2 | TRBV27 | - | CASRSGGSGELFF | TGTGCCAGCAGGAGCGGGGGGTCAGGGGAGCTGTTTTTT
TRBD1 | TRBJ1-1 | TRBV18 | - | CASSRPGDRTFF | TGTGCCAGCTCCCGGCCCGGGGACAGAACTTTCTTT
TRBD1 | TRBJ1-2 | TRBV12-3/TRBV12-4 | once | CASRTGVGGYTF | TGTGCCAGCAGGACAGGGGTCGGGGGCTACACCTTC
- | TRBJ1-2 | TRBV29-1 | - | CSVDGAYGYTF | TGCAGCGTTGATGGGGCCTATGGCTACACCTTC
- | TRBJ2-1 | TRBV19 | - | CASSSKGNEQFF | TGTGCCAGTAGTAGCAAGGGGAATGAGCAGTTCTTC
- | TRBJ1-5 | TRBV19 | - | CASSPRVESNQPQHF | TGTGCCAGTAGTCCACGAGTGGAAAGCAATCAGCCCCAGCATTTT
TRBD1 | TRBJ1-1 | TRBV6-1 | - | CASSDPRQGNTEAFF | TGTGCCAGCAGTGACCCCCGACAGGGCAACACTGAAGCTTTCTTT
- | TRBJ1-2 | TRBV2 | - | CASSVKTYGYTF | TGTGCCAGCAGTGTGAAGACGTATGGCTACACCTTC
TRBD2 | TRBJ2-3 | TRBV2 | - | CASSVRGLADSGDTQYF | TGTGCCAGCAGTGTCCGTGGACTAGCGGATTCGGGGGATACGCAGTATTTT
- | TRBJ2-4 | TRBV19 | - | CASSMQVLAKNIQYF | TGTGCCAGTAGTATGCAGGTGCTAGCCAAAAACATTCAGTACTTC
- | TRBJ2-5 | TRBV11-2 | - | CASSLGERETQYF | TGTGCCAGCAGCTTAGGGGAGAGAGAGACCCAGTACTTC
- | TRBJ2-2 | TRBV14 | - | CASSPMLDGTGELFF | TGTGCCAGCAGCCCTATGCTGGATGGCACCGGGGAGCTGTTTTTT
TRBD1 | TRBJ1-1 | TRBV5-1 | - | CASSLSGTDNTEAFF | TGCGCCAGCAGCTTATCCGGGACAGACAACACTGAAGCTTTCTTT
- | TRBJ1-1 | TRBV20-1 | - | CSALDNTEAFF | TGCAGTGCTCTCGACAACACTGAAGCTTTCTTT
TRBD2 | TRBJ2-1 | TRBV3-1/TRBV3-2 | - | CASSRRLAGERSSYNEQFF | TGTGCCAGCAGCCGACGACTAGCGGGGGAGCGCAGCTCCTACAATGAGCAGTTCTTC
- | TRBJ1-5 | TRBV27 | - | CASSGRPNQPQHF | TGTGCCAGCAGTGGACGGCCTAATCAGCCCCAGCATTTT
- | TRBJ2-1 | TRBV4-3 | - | CASSQDSVRVPRSNEQFF | TGCGCCAGCAGCCAAGACTCAGTCCGAGTTCCTCGGTCTAATGAGCAGTTCTTC
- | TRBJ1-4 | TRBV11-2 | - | CASSLEGGRNEKLFF | TGTGCCAGCAGCTTAGAGGGGGGCAGGAATGAAAAACTGTTTTTT
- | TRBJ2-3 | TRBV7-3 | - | CASSLTRPSPSTDTQYF | TGTGCCAGCAGCTTAACGCGTCCTTCCCCTAGCACAGATACGCAGTATTTT
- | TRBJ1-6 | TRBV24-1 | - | CATSDAADNSPLHF | TGTGCCACCAGTGACGCCGCGGATAATTCACCCCTCCACTTT
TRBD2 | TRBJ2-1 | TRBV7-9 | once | CASSRGGLDNEQFF | TGTGCCAGCAGCCGGGGGGGCCTCGACAATGAGCAGTTCTTC
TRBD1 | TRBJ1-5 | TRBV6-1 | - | CASSGPGTGGWSNQPQHF | TGTGCCAGCAGTGGTCCCGGGACAGGGGGCTGGAGCAATCAGCCCCAGCATTTT
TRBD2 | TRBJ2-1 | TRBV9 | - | CASSVVSGGEANEQFF | TGTGCCAGCAGCGTAGTTAGCGGGGGGGAAGCCAATGAGCAGTTCTTC
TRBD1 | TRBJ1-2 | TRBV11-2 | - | CASSLDTGQAEYGYAF | TGTGCCAGCAGCTTAGATACGGGACAGGCAGAATATGGCTACGCCTTC